This TCR beta chain stems from a study of blood T cell repertoires in COVID-19. Study-level background: Sources were T cells, B-cell-depleted T cells, or PBMCs; the material itself was cDNA or gDNA.

This CDR3 contains 13 residues. Trimming removed 4 bases at V and 6 bases at J, with 11 bases between. Germline CDR1 is MNHEY and CDR2 is SVGAGI. Clones were read by immunoSEQ multiplex PCR, and TCRdb kept only the in-frame ones, dropping some. The sample lists some 490,000 clones; about 85% were seen once. Those who participated ranged in age from 18 to 89 years and resided in 20 to 25 US areas. Assignments of participants to cohorts depended upon their own reported clinical history. Recovery among Cohort 3 donors was established by two negative PCRs, clearance, or symptom resolution. The V gene is TRBV6-5, the J gene TRBJ2-3, with D tentatively TRBD2 (6 bases). The receptor was isolated from a woman between 55 and 75 years old who had recovered from COVID-19. Sequences were obtained from PBMCs or T cells enriched from blood (not recorded which). The CDR3 bases are TGTGCCAGCAGTTTCCTGAGCGGGGATACGCAGTATTTT. Encoded protein: CASSFLSGDTQYF.